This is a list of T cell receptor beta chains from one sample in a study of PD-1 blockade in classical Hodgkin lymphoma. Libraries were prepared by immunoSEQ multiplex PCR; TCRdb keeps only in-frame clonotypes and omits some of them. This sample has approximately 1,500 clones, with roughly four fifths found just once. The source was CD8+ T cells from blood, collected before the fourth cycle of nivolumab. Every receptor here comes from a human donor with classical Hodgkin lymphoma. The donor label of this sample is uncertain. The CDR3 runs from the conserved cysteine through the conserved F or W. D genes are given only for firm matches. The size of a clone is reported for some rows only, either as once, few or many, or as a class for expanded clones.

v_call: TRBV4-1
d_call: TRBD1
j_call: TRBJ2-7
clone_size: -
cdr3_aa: CASSQANRGYDEQYF
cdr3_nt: TGCGCCAGCAGCCAAGCGAACAGGGGTTATGACGAGCAGTACTTC

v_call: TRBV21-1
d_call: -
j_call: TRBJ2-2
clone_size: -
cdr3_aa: CASSKDVEELAGAGELFF
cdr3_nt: TGTGCCAGCAGCAAAGACGTAGAAGAGCTAGCGGGAGCCGGGGAGCTGTTTTTT

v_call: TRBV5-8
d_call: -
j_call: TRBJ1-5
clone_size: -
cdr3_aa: CASSPSAALSNQPQHF
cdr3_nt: TGTGCCAGCAGCCCCTCCGCGGCCCTTAGCAATCAGCCCCAGCATTTT

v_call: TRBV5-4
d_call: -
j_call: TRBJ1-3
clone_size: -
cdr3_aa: CASSLRLNSGNTIYF
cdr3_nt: TGTGCCAGCAGCTTGAGATTGAACTCTGGAAACACCATATATTTT

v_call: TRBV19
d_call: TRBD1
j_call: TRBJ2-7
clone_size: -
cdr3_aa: CASGTGGYEQYF
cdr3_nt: TGTGCCAGTGGGACAGGGGGGTACGAGCAGTACTTC

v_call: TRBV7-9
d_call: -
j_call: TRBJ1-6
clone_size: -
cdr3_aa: CASSFGGDSPLHF
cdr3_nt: TGTGCCAGCAGCTTTGGAGGGGATTCACCCCTCCACTTT

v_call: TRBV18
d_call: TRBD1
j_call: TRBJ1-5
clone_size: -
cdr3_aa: CASSHDDDREYQPQHF
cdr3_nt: TGTGCCAGCTCACACGACGACGACAGGGAGTATCAGCCCCAGCATTTT

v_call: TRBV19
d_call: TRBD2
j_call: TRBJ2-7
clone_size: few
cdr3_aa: CASGRGYEQYF
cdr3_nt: TGTGCCAGCGGGAGGGGGTACGAGCAGTACTTC

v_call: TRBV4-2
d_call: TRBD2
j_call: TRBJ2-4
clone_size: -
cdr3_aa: CASSQDPRLAGLAKNIQYF
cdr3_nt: TGTGCCAGCAGCCAAGATCCCCGGCTAGCGGGGTTGGCCAAAAACATTCAGTACTTC

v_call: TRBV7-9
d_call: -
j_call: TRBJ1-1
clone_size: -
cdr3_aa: CASSLVDRVEAFF
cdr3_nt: TGTGCCAGCAGCTTAGTGGACCGGGTTGAAGCTTTCTTT

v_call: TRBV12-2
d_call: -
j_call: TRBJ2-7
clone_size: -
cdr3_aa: CASRSPTGAYEQYF
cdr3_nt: TGTGCAAGTCGCTCCCCGACAGGGGCCTACGAGCAGTACTTC

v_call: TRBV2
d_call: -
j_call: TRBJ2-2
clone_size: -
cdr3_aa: CAILPEQLNTGELFF
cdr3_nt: TGTGCCATCCTACCCGAGCAACTGAACACCGGGGAGCTGTTTTTT

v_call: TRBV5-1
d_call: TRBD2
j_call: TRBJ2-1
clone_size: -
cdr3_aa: CASSLVGGWNNEQFF
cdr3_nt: TGCGCCAGCAGCTTGGTGGGGGGGTGGAACAATGAGCAGTTCTTC

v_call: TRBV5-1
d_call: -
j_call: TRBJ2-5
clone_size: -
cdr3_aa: CASSIEQGGETQYF
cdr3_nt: TGCGCCAGCAGCATCGAACAGGGTGGAGAGACCCAGTACTTC

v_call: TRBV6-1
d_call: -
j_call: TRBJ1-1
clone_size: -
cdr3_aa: CASSEVDVNPEAFF
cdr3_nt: TGTGCCAGCAGTGAAGTTGACGTAAACCCTGAAGCTTTCTTT

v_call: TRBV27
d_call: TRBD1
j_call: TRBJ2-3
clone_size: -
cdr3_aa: CASRTGTGRTDTQYF
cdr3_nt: TGTGCCAGCAGAACCGGGACAGGGAGGACAGATACGCAGTATTTT

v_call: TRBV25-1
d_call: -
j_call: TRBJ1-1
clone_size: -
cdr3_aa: CASSEDGEGPNTEAFF
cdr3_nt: TGTGCCAGCAGTGAGGATGGGGAGGGGCCGAACACTGAAGCTTTCTTT

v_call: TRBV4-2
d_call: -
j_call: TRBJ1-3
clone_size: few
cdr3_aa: CASSQGGGDTIYF
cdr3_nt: TGTGCCAGCAGCCAAGGCGGGGGAGACACCATATATTTT

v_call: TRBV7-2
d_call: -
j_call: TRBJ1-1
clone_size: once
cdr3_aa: CASSLDLGSEAFF
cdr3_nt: TGTGCCAGCAGCTTAGATCTCGGGTCGGAAGCTTTCTTT

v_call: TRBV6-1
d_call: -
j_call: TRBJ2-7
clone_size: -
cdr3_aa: CASSESQAGSYEQYF
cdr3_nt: TGTGCCAGCAGTGAGAGTCAGGCGGGTTCCTACGAGCAGTACTTC

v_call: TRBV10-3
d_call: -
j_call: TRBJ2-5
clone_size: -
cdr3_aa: CAISGKVALGALGETQYF
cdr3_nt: TGTGCCATCAGCGGGAAAGTGGCTCTAGGGGCCCTAGGGGAGACCCAGTACTTC

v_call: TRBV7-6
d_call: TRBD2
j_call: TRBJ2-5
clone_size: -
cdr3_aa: CASSTRLAAQETQYF
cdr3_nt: TGTGCCAGCAGCACTAGACTAGCGGCACAAGAGACCCAGTACTTC

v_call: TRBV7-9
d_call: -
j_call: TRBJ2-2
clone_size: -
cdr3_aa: CASSLLPGETGELFF
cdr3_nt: TGTGCCAGCAGCTTACTTCCGGGGGAAACCGGGGAGCTGTTTTTT

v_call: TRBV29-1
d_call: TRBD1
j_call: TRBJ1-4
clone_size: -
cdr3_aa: CSALGQGVEKLFF
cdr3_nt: TGCAGCGCCTTGGGACAGGGTGTTGAAAAACTGTTTTTT

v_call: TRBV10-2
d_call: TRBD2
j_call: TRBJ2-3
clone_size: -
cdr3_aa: CASSDPLAGAYTDTQYF
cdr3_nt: TGCGCCAGCAGTGACCCGTTAGCGGGGGCCTACACAGATACGCAGTATTTT

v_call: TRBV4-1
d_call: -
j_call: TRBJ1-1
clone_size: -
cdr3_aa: CASSRGQVNTEAFF
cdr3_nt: TGCGCCAGCAGCCGGGGTCAGGTAAACACTGAAGCTTTCTTT

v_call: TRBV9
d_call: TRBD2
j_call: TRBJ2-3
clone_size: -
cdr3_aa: CASSVGGTSGGGDTQYF
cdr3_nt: TGTGCCAGCAGCGTAGGAGGGACTAGCGGGGGGGGAGATACGCAGTATTTT

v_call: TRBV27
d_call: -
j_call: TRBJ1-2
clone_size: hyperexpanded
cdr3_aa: CASRGLPGGSGWGYTF
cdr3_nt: TGTGCCAGCAGAGGGCTCCCCGGAGGGTCGGGTTGGGGCTACACCTTC

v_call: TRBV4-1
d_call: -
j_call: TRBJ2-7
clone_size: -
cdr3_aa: CASSQDRTTDYEQYF
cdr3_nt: TGCGCCAGCAGCCAAGACCGGACAACCGACTACGAGCAGTACTTC

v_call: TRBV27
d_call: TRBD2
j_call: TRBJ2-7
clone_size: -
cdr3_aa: CASSMSVGGSYEQYF
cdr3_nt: TGTGCCAGCAGTATGAGTGTCGGCGGGAGTTACGAGCAGTACTTC

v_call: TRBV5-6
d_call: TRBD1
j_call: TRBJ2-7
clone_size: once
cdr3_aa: CASSFTGGYEQYF
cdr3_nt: TGTGCCAGCAGCTTTACAGGGGGCTACGAGCAGTACTTC

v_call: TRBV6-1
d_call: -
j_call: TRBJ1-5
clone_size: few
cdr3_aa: CASSVTASPYSNQPQHF
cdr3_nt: TGTGCCAGCAGTGTTACCGCCTCGCCGTATAGCAATCAGCCCCAGCATTTT

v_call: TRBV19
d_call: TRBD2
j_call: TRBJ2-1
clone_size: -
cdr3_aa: CASSRSSGRGYNEQFF
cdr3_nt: TGTGCCAGTAGTAGGTCTAGCGGGAGGGGCTACAATGAGCAGTTCTTC

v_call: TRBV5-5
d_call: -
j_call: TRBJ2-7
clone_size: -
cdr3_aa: CASSLGGLDEQYF
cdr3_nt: TGTGCCAGCAGCTTGGGGGGTCTAGACGAGCAGTACTTC

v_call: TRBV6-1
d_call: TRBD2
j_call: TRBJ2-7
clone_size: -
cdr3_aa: CASSVFTSDPSYEQYF
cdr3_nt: TGTGCCAGCAGTGTTTTCACTAGCGACCCATCCTACGAGCAGTACTTC